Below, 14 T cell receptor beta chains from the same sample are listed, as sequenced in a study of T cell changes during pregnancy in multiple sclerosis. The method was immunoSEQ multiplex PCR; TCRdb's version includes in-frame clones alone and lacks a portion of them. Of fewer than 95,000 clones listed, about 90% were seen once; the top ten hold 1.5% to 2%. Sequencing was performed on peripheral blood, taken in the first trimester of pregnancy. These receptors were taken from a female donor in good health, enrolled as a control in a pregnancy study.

The CDR3 loop is CASGAGGSANEKLFF. The DNA of the CDR3 is TGTGCCAGCGGGGCAGGGGGCTCAGCTAATGAAAAACTGTTTTTT. The rearrangement links TRBV2 to TRBJ1-4; 8 nucleotides line up with TRBD1. Germline loops: CDR1 SNHLY, CDR2 FYNNEI. V was clipped by 8 bases and J by 3 bases; unmatched bases: 8. This CDR3 region has 15 residues.

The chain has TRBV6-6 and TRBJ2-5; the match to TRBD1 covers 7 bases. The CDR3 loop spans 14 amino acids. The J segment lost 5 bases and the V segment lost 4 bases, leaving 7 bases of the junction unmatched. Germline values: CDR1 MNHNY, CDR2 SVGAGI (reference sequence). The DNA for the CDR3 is TGTGCCAGCAGTTTCCTCGGACAGGAGGAGACCCAGTACTTC. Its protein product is CASSFLGQEETQYF.

The CDR3 sequence: CAWNSAGDTGELFF. CDR3 nucleotide sequence: TGTGCCTGGAATAGCGCGGGGGACACCGGGGAGCTGTTTTTT. The V gene is TRBV30, the J gene TRBJ2-2; 7 bases map to TRBD2. This CDR3 contains 14 residues. Germline V gene data show CDR1 as GTSNPN and CDR2 as SVGIG (reference sequence). V gave up 4 bases and J gave up 3 bases; unmatched junction bases: 5.

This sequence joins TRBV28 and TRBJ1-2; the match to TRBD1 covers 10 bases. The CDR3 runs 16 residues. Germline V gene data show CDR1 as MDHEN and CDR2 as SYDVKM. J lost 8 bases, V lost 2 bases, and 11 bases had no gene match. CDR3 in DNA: TGTGCCAGCAGTTTACAACACGGTGGACAGGGGGACGGCTACACCTTC. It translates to CASSLQHGGQGDGYTF.

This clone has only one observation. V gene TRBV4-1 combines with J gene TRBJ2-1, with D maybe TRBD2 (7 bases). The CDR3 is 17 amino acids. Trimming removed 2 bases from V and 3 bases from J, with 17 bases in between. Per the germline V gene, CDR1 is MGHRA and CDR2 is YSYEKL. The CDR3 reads CASSQFKGGVGYNEQFF. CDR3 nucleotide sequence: TGCGCCAGCAGCCAATTCAAAGGGGGGGTTGGCTACAATGAGCAGTTCTTC.

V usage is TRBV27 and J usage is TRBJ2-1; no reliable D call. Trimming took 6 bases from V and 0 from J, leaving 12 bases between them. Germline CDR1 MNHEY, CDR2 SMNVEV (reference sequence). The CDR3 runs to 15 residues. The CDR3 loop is CASRESYSSYNEQFF. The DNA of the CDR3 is TGTGCCAGCAGAGAGAGCTATAGCTCCTACAATGAGCAGTTCTTC.

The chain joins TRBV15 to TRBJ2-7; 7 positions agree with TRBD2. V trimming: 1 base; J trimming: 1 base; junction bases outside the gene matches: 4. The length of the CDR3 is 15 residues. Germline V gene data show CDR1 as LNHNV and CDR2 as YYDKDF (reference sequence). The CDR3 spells CATSRASGPSYEQYF. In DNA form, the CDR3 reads TGTGCCACCAGCAGAGCTAGCGGCCCTTCCTACGAGCAGTACTTC. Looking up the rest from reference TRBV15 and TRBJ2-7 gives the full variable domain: DAMVIQNPRYQVTQFGKPVTLSCSQTLNHNVMYWYQQKSSQAPKLLFHYYDKDFNNEADTPDNFQSRRPNTSFCFLDIRSPGLGDTAMYLCATSRASGPSYEQYFGPGTRLTVT.

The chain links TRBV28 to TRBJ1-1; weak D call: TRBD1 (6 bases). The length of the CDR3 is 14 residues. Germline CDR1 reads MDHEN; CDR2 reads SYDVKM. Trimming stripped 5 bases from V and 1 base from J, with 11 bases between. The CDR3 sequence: CASSTPGQNTEAFF. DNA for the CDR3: TGTGCCAGCAGTACTCCGGGACAGAACACTGAAGCTTTCTTT.

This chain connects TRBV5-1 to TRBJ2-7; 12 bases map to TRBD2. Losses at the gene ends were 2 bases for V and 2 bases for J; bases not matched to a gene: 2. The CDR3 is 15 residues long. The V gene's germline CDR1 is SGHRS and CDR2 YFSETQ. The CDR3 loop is CASSFGLAGTYEQYF. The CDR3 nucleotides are TGCGCCAGCAGCTTCGGACTAGCGGGGACCTACGAGCAGTACTTC.

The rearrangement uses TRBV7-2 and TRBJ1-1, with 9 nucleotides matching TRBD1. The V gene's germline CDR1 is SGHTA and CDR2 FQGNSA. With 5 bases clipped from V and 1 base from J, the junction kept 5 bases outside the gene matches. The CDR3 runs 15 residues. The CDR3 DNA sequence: TGTGCCAGCAGCCTCCGACAGGGGGGGAACACTGAAGCTTTCTTT. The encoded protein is CASSLRQGGNTEAFF.

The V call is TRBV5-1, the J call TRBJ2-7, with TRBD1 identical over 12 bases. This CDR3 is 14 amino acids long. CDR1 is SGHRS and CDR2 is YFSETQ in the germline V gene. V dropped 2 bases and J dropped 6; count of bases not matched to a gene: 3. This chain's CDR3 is CASSFRDRGLEQYF. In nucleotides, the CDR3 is TGCGCCAGCAGCTTCCGGGACAGGGGGCTCGAGCAGTACTTC.

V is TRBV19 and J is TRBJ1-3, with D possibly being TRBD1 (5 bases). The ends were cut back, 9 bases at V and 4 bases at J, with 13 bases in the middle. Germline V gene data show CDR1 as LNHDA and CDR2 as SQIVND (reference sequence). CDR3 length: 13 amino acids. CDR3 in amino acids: CASKGANGNTIYF. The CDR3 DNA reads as TGTGCCAGCAAAGGGGCTAACGGAAACACCATATATTTT.

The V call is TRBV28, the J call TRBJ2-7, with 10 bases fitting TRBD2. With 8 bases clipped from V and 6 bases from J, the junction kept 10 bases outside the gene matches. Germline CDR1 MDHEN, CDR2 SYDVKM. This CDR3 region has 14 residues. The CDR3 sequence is CASLVSGRAAEQYF. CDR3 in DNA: TGTGCCAGCTTGGTGAGCGGGAGGGCCGCCGAGCAGTACTTC.

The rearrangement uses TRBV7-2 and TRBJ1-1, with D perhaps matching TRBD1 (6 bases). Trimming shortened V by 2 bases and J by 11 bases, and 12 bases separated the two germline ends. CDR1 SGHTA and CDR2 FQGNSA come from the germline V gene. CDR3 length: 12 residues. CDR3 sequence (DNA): TGTGCCAGCAGCTTACAGGGGCTTCGGGCTTTCTTT. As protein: CASSLQGLRAFF.